This T cell receptor (beta chain) was captured by sequencing in a study of OX40 agonist ivuxolimab in advanced cancers. Looking at the study overall: Patients assigned to dose escalation were diagnosed with hepatocellular carcinoma, melanoma, renal cell or head and neck cancer.

The protocol was immunoSEQ multiplex PCR, while the TCRdb copy is restricted to in-frame clones and leaves out a portion. The table lists under 95,000 clones, 75% to 95% of them singletons. Peripheral blood came from all dose cohorts at three timepoints. The sequence was obtained from an adult with an advanced solid tumor such as melanoma, head and neck, liver or kidney cancer. The specimen comprised CD4+ or CD8+ T cells sorted from blood, sampled in a trial of the OX40 agonist ivuxolimab.

CDR3 amino acids: CASSLPSRAGANVLTF. The CDR3 coding sequence is TGTGCCAGCAGCTTACCCTCGCGAGCAGGGGCCAACGTCCTGACTTTC. V and J are TRBV7-3 and TRBJ2-6; D is unclear. Germline V gene sequence: CDR1 SGHTA, CDR2 FQGTGA. The CDR3 has 16 residues. The ends were cut back, 2 bases at V and 4 bases at J, with 12 bases in the middle.